These 29 T cell receptor beta chains were all obtained from the same sample, sequenced in a study of T cell clonality in common variable immunodeficiency. Profiling relied on immunoSEQ multiplex PCR, and the TCRdb table lists in-frame clones only, not all of them. The repertoire consists of around 5,300 clones, none detected only once. General observations from the study: Fewer deletions and N-nucleotide insertions were reportedly seen in common variable immunodeficiency TCR beta sequences.

Their recognized antigens are unknown. The specimen was peripheral blood mononuclear cells. Every receptor here comes from a human donor with common variable immunodeficiency.

In regard to this clone: The CDR3 end falls 3 residues outside the read, so it is completed with the germline J gene. The chain links TRBV2 to TRBJ2-7; D possibly corresponds to TRBD1 (7 bases). V was pared by 6 bases and J by 3 bases, with 12 bases between. The V gene's germline CDR1 is SNHLY and CDR2 FYNNEI. The CDR3 covers 13 residues. The DNA read from the CDR3 is TGTGCCAGCAGCCGACAGGGAGGCTACGAG. Its translation is CASSRQGGYE. The entire CDR3 is CASSRQGGYEQYF.

At least ten counts were recorded for this clone. The sequence runs out 3 residues before the end of the CDR3; the remainder is reconstructed from the germline J gene. V is TRBV10-3 and J is TRBJ2-5; possibly TRBD2 for D (5 bases). In germline, CDR1 is ENHRY, CDR2 SYGVKD. The CDR3 is made up of 16 amino acids. The germline V and J ends were trimmed by 0 bases and 0 bases, with 11 bases remaining between them. The CDR3 reads CAISESSGMYQETQYF. The sequenced CDR3 bases are TGTGCCATCAGTGAGTCGTCGGGGATGTACCAAGAGACC.

In this sample, this clone turned up many times. The read is 3 residues too short to cover the CDR3 end, so that end is filled in from the germline J gene. The chain carries TRBV12-3 or TRBV12-4 and TRBJ2-3, with 7 bases matching TRBD1. The CDR3 runs 17 residues. V trimming: 7 bases; J trimming: 0 bases; junction bases outside the gene matches: 13. The chain's CDR3 is CASNPGRGQLSTDTQYF. CDR3 DNA, as far as it was read: TGTGCCAGCAACCCCGGTCGGGGACAGCTAAGCACAGATACG.

A few counts support this clone. The CDR3 end lies 3 residues beyond the end of the read and is filled in from the germline J gene. The gene calls are TRBV29-1 and TRBJ1-2; weak D call: TRBD1 (6 bases). The CDR3 length is 11 residues. Germline CDR1 SQVTM, CDR2 ANQGSEA. CDR3 DNA (partial): TGCAGCACCGGACAGAGAAGGGGC. It encodes CSTGQRRG. The whole CDR3 sequence reads CSTGQRRGYTF.

This clone turned up a few times. The CDR3 end is not reached by the read, which stops 3 residues before it; the germline J gene fills it in. This chain links TRBV2 with TRBJ2-5, with TRBD2 matching 7 bases. The CDR3 has 14 amino acids. Germline V gives CDR1 SNHLY, CDR2 FYNNEI. V trimming: 6 bases; J trimming: 4 bases; junction bases outside the gene matches: 8. The sequenced part of the CDR3 DNA is TGTGCCAGCAGGAGGGGCAGGGAGGGAGAGACC. It codes for CASRRGREGET. The whole CDR3 sequence is CASRRGREGETQYF.

Of note for this clone: The observed sequence ends 3 residues before the CDR3 terminus, with the missing tail filled in from the germline J gene. The chain is built from TRBV19 and TRBJ1-2; 9 nucleotides line up with TRBD1. Germline V gene lookup returns CDR1 LNHDA and CDR2 SQIVND (reference sequence). The CDR3 contains 16 residues. Trimming took 5 bases from V and 0 from J; bases not matched to a gene: 7. CDR3 DNA (partial): TGTGCCAGTAGTTCGGGACAGGGCGGAACTAACTATGGC. Translation gives CASSSGQGGTNYG. The entire CDR3 sequence reads CASSSGQGGTNYGYTF.

This clone was recorded at least ten times. Incomplete CDR3 DNA: TGTGCTAGTGCCCCCCAGGGACTAGCGGGAGGACTTTACAATGAG. Its translation: CASAPQGLAGGLYNE. The entire CDR3 protein is CASAPQGLAGGLYNEQFF. The chain uses TRBV12-5 and TRBJ2-1; the match to TRBD2 covers 15 bases. The read ends 3 residues early relative to the CDR3; the germline J gene fills the gap. CDR1 and CDR2 from the germline V gene are LGHNT and FRNRAP. This CDR3 has 18 residues. Trimming at V came to 7 bases and at J to 4 bases, leaving 11 bases not matched to a gene.

This clone was seen at least ten times. The read gets to within 3 residues of the CDR3 end, and the germline J gene fills in the rest. V gene TRBV5-8 combines with J gene TRBJ2-7; D might be TRBD2 (6 bases). V lost 3 bases to trimming and J lost 4 bases, with 17 bases between them. Germline V gives CDR1 SGHTS, CDR2 YDEGEE. There are 15 residues in the CDR3. CDR3 protein: CASSSTRQGLYEQYF. CDR3 DNA, as far as it was read: TGTGCCAGCAGCTCGACTAGACAAGGATTGTACGAG.

The covered CDR3 bases are TGTGCCAGCAGCTTAGAGGGGTACTCCTACGAG. Translated, it gives CASSLEGYSYE. The complete CDR3 sequence is CASSLEGYSYEQYF. J is TRBJ2-7 and V is TRBV5-6; either TRBD1 or TRBD2 may supply D (5 bases each). The read halts 3 residues ahead of the CDR3 end, with the missing end drawn from the germline J gene. Per germline, CDR1 SGHDT and CDR2 YYEEEE. The V gene lost 2 bases and the J gene lost 0 bases, with 9 bases spanning the gap. The length of the CDR3 is 14 residues.

This clone was seen repeatedly, ten times or more. The read is 3 residues too short to cover the CDR3 end, so that end is filled in from the germline J gene. This rearrangement joins TRBV18 to TRBJ1-2; TRBD1 matches 9 bases. The CDR3 consists of 13 residues. The germline CDR1 and CDR2 sequences are KGHSH and LQKENI. After removal of 5 bases from V and 7 bases from J, the junction contained 5 bases not matched to a gene. Here the CDR3 reads CASSDSDRGGYTF. The sequenced CDR3 bases are TGTGCCAGCTCAGACTCGGACAGGGGTGGC.

This clone has a handful of counts. The sequenced fragment ends 3 residues before the CDR3 boundary, so the rest is inferred from the germline J gene. The chain uses TRBV6-1 and TRBJ2-1; 7 positions agree with TRBD2. Trimming took 2 bases from V and 2 from J; bases not matched to a gene: 3. From germline, CDR1 is MNHNS and CDR2 SASEGT. The length of the CDR3 is 15 residues. The sequenced part of the CDR3 DNA is TGTGCCAGCAGTGAATCTGGGACTACCTACAATGAG. Translated, it gives CASSESGTTYNE. The entire CDR3 sequence reads CASSESGTTYNEQFF.

This clone has at least ten counts. The read is 3 residues too short to cover the CDR3 end, so that end is filled in from the germline J gene. The chain uses TRBV7-2 and TRBJ2-7, with a possible D match to TRBD2 (6 bases). Trimming removed 5 bases from V and 3 bases from J, with 11 bases in between. The length of the CDR3 is 13 residues. Germline-derived CDR1 and CDR2 are SGHTA and FQGNSA. CDR3 residues: CASSPDYFYEQYF. CDR3 DNA, as far as it was read: TGTGCCAGCAGCCCGGACTATTTCTACGAG.

The table lists this clone with many counts. Coverage ceases 3 residues before the CDR3 finishes, and the germline J gene fills in the end. This chain links TRBV29-1 with TRBJ2-1; D gene uncertain. Germline V gene data show CDR1 as SQVTM and CDR2 as ANQGSEA. The V and J ends lost 6 bases and 7 bases respectively, with 16 bases between them. There are 13 residues in the CDR3. Incomplete CDR3 DNA: TGCAGCGTCGCGGCGGTTATAGGAAATGAG. Residues: CSVAAVIGNE. The whole CDR3 region reads CSVAAVIGNEQFF.

Note on this clone: The read stops 3 residues short of the end of the CDR3; the missing end is completed from the germline J gene. The genes are TRBV5-6 and TRBJ2-5; TRBD2 might be the D (6 bases). The ends were cut back, 4 bases at V and 5 bases at J, with 15 bases in the middle. The CDR3 has 14 amino acids. Germline CDR1 is SGHDT and CDR2 is YYEEEE. The CDR3 DNA, read in part, is TGTGCCAGCAGCCTGCCCGGGGGTCGGGAGACC. It translates to CASSLPGGRET. The entire CDR3 is CASSLPGGRETQYF.

This clone appeared a few times. The read ends 3 residues early relative to the CDR3; the germline J gene fills the gap. This sequence joins TRBV18 and TRBJ1-1; weak D call: TRBD1 (6 bases). The CDR3 is made up of 14 amino acids. V gave up 6 bases and J gave up 4 bases, with 15 bases separating them. Germline assignment: CDR1 KGHSH and CDR2 LQKENI. The covered CDR3 bases are TGTGCCAGCTCGGTACAGGGAGGGTTCACTGAA. Translation gives CASSVQGGFTE. The full CDR3 reads CASSVQGGFTEAFF.

This clone was seen a few times. The CDR3 extends 3 residues past the end of the read, so its final part is completed from the germline J gene. The gene calls are TRBV25-1 and TRBJ2-5; D uncertain. Trimming took 6 bases from V and 4 from J, leaving 6 bases between them. The CDR3 sequence is 11 residues long. Germline loops: CDR1 MGHDK, CDR2 SYGVNS. Incomplete CDR3 DNA: TGTGCCAGCAGGGGCAGAGAGACC. This codes for CASRGRET. The whole CDR3 sequence reads CASRGRETQYF.

Worth noting for this clone: Read data end 3 residues before the CDR3 end; the end is taken from the germline J gene. V and J are TRBV19 and TRBJ1-1; 7 positions agree with TRBD1. Germline V gene lookup returns CDR1 LNHDA and CDR2 SQIVND (reference sequence). J lost 5 bases, V lost 5 bases, and 5 bases had no gene match. This CDR3 region has 13 residues. CDR3 residues: CASSEEGATEAFF. CDR3 bases read: TGTGCCAGTAGTGAGGAGGGGGCTACTGAA. The full variable domain, in which reference TRBV19 and TRBJ1-1 provide the parts outside the CDR3, is DGGITQSPKYLFRKEGQNVTLSCEQNLNHDAMYWYRQDPGQGLRLIYYSQIVNDFQKGDIAEGYSVSREKKESFPLTVTSAQKNPTAFYLCASSEEGATEAFFGQGTRLTVV.

This clone was seen more than once but under ten times. The CDR3 end is not reached by the read, which stops 3 residues before it; the germline J gene fills it in. The chain has TRBV11-3 and TRBJ2-1; the D is unclear. CDR1 SGHNT and CDR2 YENEEA come from the germline V gene. V lost 0 bases to trimming and J lost 0 bases, with 6 bases between them. The length of the CDR3 is 15 residues. The CDR3 spells CASSLDRSSYNEQFF. CDR3 DNA (partial): TGTGCCAGCAGCTTAGACAGGAGCTCCTACAATGAG.

This clone is medium-sized by share. The read comes to an end 3 residues before the CDR3 does, leaving the germline J gene to fill in the end. The chain combines TRBV7-9 with TRBJ1-1, with unresolved D. Per germline, CDR1 SEHNR and CDR2 FQNEAQ (reference sequence). The CDR3 has 13 residues. V lost 5 bases, J lost 3 bases, and 10 bases lay in between. The CDR3 is CASSPHFDTEAFF. The CDR3 DNA, read in part, is TGTGCCAGCAGCCCGCACTTCGACACTGAA.

This clone has a count of ten or more. The CDR3 end falls 3 residues outside the read, so it is completed with the germline J gene. The chain employs TRBV6-4 and TRBJ2-2; no clear D. The CDR3 sequence is 13 residues long. Trimming took off 2 bases at V and 6 bases at J, with 7 bases between the two ends. Germline-derived CDR1 and CDR2 are MRHNA and SNTAGT. CDR3 loop: CASSDVAAGELFF. The CDR3 DNA, read in part, is TGTGCCAGCAGTGACGTGGCGGCCGGGGAG.

Details on this clone: The CDR3 end lies 3 residues beyond the end of the read and is filled in from the germline J gene. The V call is TRBV19, the J call TRBJ1-2, with D possibly TRBD1 on 6 matching bases. The CDR3 totals 14 residues. V was cut by 4 bases and J by 1 base, with 10 bases left in between. Germline CDR1 and CDR2: LNHDA and SQIVND (reference sequence). CDR3 sequence reads: CASSRKQGNYGYTF. The CDR3 DNA, read in part, is TGTGCCAGTAGTAGAAAACAGGGTAACTATGGC.

This clone was observed a few times. Read data end 3 residues before the CDR3 end; the end is taken from the germline J gene. This chain uses TRBV19 with TRBJ2-7; 8 nucleotides match TRBD1. The length of the CDR3 is 14 residues. Germline V CDR1 and CDR2: LNHDA, SQIVND (reference sequence). The junction had 5 bases not matched to a gene; V was cut back by 4 bases and J by 3 bases. The CDR3: CASSTQTGVYEQYF. The sequenced CDR3 bases are TGTGCCAGTAGTACCCAGACAGGGGTCTACGAG. Variable domain in full (rest from reference TRBV19 and TRBJ2-7): DGGITQSPKYLFRKEGQNVTLSCEQNLNHDAMYWYRQDPGQGLRLIYYSQIVNDFQKGDIAEGYSVSREKKESFPLTVTSAQKNPTAFYLCASSTQTGVYEQYFGPGTRLTVT.

In its sample, this clone was seen many times. The read ends 3 residues before the CDR3 terminus; that terminus is restored from the germline J gene. The J gene is TRBJ2-6, the V gene TRBV18; the match to TRBD1 covers 7 bases. Germline V CDR1 and CDR2: KGHSH, LQKENI. V gave up 4 bases and J gave up 3 bases; unmatched junction bases: 12. The CDR3 is 18 amino acids. CDR3 sequence: CASSLQYRGIGGANVLTF. The sequenced CDR3 bases are TGTGCCAGCTCACTGCAATACAGGGGTATAGGTGGGGCCAACGTC. The whole variable domain, remainder taken from reference TRBV18 and TRBJ2-6, is NAGVMQNPRHLVRRRGQEARLRCSPMKGHSHVYWYRQLPEEGLKFMVYLQKENIIDESGMPKERFSAEFPKEGPSILRIQQVVRGDSAAYFCASSLQYRGIGGANVLTFGAGSRLTVL.

This clone was observed a handful of times. This CDR3 reads CASSGLGQWEKLFF. Partial CDR3 DNA: TGTGCCAGCAGTGGGTTGGGACAATGGGAAAAA. V and J are TRBV6-1 and TRBJ1-4, with a tentative D call TRBD1 (6 bases). The read terminates 3 residues ahead of where the CDR3 ends, so the germline J gene completes it. V was trimmed by 4 bases and J by 8 bases, leaving 14 bases between them. Germline V lookup: CDR1 MNHNS, CDR2 SASEGT. CDR3 size: 14 residues.

By share, this clone counts as medium-sized. The CDR3 spells CASSRLGYGYTF. The sequenced CDR3 bases are TGTGCCAGCAGCCGACTTGGGTATGGC. The chain recombines TRBV28 with TRBJ1-2; D remains ambiguous. The read ends 3 residues early relative to the CDR3; the germline J gene fills the gap. Trimming shortened V by 6 bases and J by 5 bases, and 10 bases separated the two germline ends. Per germline, CDR1 MDHEN and CDR2 SYDVKM. CDR3 length: 12 residues.

Ten or more counts support this clone. The read falls 3 residues short of the CDR3 end, and the missing part is taken from the germline J gene. The chain joins TRBV12-3 or TRBV12-4 to TRBJ1-5, with D possibly matching TRBD1 (5 bases). The ends were cut back, 6 bases at V and 6 bases at J, with 12 bases in the middle. The CDR3 has 13 amino acids. The sequenced CDR3 bases are TGTGCCAGCAGCACTGGCGGGGGTCAGCCC. Encoded protein: CASSTGGGQP. The whole CDR3 sequence reads CASSTGGGQPQHF.

This clone was detected a few times. The read finishes 3 residues shy of the CDR3 end, and the germline J gene is used to complete it. This chain uses TRBV19 with TRBJ2-5, with D possibly matching TRBD2 (5 bases). This CDR3 has 14 residues. V was trimmed by 2 bases and J by 4 bases, leaving 11 bases between them. Per the germline V gene, CDR1 is LNHDA and CDR2 is SQIVND (reference sequence). The CDR3 reads CASSIWTGGETQYF. The CDR3 DNA, read in part, is TGTGCCAGTAGTATATGGACTGGCGGAGAGACC.

Concerning this clone itself: Read coverage stops 3 residues before the CDR3 terminus; the germline J gene supplies the remainder. The chain joins TRBV7-2 to TRBJ2-1; 9 positions agree with TRBD2. With 5 bases clipped from V and 9 bases from J, the junction kept 11 bases outside the gene matches. Germline assignment: CDR1 SGHTA and CDR2 FQGNSA. The CDR3 runs to 15 residues. CDR3 amino acids: CASSPTSGPLLEQFF. CDR3 DNA (partial): TGTGCCAGCAGCCCAACTAGCGGGCCACTTCTTGAG.

This clone was seen ten or more times. The read ends 3 residues shy of where the CDR3 ends; the end is completed using the germline J gene. J is TRBJ2-3 and V is TRBV5-4; TRBD1 matches 9 bases. Germline V gene lookup returns CDR1 SGHNT and CDR2 YYREEE (reference sequence). V shed 2 bases and J 4 bases; nucleotides not matched to a gene: 5. This CDR3 contains 15 residues. The CDR3 reads CASSFGTGRPDTQYF. The sequenced CDR3 bases are TGTGCCAGCAGCTTCGGGACAGGGAGACCAGATACG.